Sequencing of this TCR beta chain was carried out in a study of blood T cell repertoires in COVID-19. Study summary: The United States, Italy and Spain provided the acute and convalescent COVID-19 samples.

CDR3 length: 15 residues. CDR1 and CDR2 (germline): MNHEY, SMNVEV (reference sequence). V shed 3 bases, J shed 0 bases, and the junction held 2 bases outside the gene matches. As handled by the study authors: Scientists estimated how many nucleated cells there were by amplifying reference gene primers. This table comes from immunoSEQ multiplex PCR, and its TCRdb copy is limited to in-frame clones, with some not included. The DNA gave D and trimming, while V, J and clone size come from that table. This sample has under 250,000 clones, with 92% found just once. The receptor was isolated from a man aged 55 to 70 with COVID-19, enrolled during active disease. The rearrangement joins TRBV27 to TRBJ1-1; 9 bases map to TRBD1. Specimen: peripheral blood. CDR3 nucleotides: TGTGCCAGCAGTTTGGGGACAGGGCTGAACACTGAAGCTTTCTTT. Its protein product is CASSLGTGLNTEAFF.